This TCR beta chain was retrieved from a study of T-cell reconstitution after alpha-beta-depleted transplantation in children. During its preparation, the TCRbeta library received unique molecular identifiers. TCRdb independently ran MiXCR on the PCR reads; one entry per CDR3 protein. The repertoire holds about a million distinct CDR3 sequences, under 30% seen once, with about 28% in the top ten. The CDR3 spans 16 residues. The germline CDR1 and CDR2 sequences are SGHTA and FQGNSA. The V and J ends lost 6 bases and 5 bases respectively, with 21 bases between them. The rearrangement uses TRBV7-2 and TRBJ2-3; D remains unclear. This specimen was PBMCs, mostly from graft donor cells, taken 360 days after TCRalphabeta/CD19-depleted stem cell transplant. The clonotype originates from a boy younger than two who had a stem cell transplant for SCID, so the T cells may come from the graft donor. CDR3 residues: CASSPRPGWKGDTQYF. The CDR3 region has the DNA TGTGCCAGCAGTCCCCGGCCCGGGTGGAAGGGAGATACGCAGTATTTT.